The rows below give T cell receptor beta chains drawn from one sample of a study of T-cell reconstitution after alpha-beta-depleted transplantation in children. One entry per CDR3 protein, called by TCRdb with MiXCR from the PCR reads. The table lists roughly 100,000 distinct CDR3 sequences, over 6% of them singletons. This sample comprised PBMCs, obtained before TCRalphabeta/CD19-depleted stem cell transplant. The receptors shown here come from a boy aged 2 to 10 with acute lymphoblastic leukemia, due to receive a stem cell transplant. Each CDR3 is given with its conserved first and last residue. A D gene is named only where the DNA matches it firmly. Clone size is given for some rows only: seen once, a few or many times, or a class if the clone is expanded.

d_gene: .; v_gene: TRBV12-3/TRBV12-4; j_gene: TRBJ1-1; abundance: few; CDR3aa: CASSLAGTAVAFF; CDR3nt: TGTGCCAGCAGTTTAGCCGGGACGGCCGTGGCTTTCTTT
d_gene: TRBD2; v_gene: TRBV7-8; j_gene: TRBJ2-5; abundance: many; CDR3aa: CASSLARILAGEETQYF; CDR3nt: TGTGCCAGCAGCTTAGCGCGTATACTAGCGGGGGAAGAGACCCAGTACTTC
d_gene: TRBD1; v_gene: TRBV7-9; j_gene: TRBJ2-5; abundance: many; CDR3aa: CASGGQEPRGTQYF; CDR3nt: TGTGCCAGCGGCGGACAGGAGCCACGGGGGACCCAGTACTTC
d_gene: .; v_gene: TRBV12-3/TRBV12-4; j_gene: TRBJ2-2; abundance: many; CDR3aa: CASSHTLGGTGELFF; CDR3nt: TGTGCCAGCAGTCACACCCTAGGGGGCACCGGGGAGCTGTTTTTT
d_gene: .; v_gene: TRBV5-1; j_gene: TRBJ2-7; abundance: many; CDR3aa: CASSVGGYYEQYF; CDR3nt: TGCGCCAGCAGCGTAGGGGGGTACTACGAGCAGTACTTC
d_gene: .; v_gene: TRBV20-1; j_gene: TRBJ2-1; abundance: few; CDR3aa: CSAADGGSYNEQFF; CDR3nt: TGCAGTGCTGCCGACGGCGGCTCCTACAATGAGCAGTTCTTC
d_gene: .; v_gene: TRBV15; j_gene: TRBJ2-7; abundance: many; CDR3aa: CATSRGVSYEQYF; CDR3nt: TGTGCCACCAGCAGAGGGGTTTCCTACGAGCAGTACTTC
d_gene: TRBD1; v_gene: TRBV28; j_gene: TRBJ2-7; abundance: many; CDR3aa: CASSQGQVAYEQYF; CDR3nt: TGTGCCAGCAGCCAGGGACAGGTGGCCTACGAGCAGTACTTC
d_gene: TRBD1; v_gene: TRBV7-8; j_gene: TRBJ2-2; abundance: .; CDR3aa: CASSLGGGRGLVVNTGELFF; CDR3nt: TGTGCCAGCAGCTTAGGGGGCGGCAGGGGGCTCGTAGTGAACACCGGGGAGCTGTTTTTT
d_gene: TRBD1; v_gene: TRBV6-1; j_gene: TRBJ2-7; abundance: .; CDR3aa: CASGEGQGVYEQYF; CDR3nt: TGTGCCAGCGGGGAGGGACAGGGGGTTTACGAGCAGTACTTC
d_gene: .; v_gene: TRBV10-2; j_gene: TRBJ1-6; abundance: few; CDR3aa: CASRPDRWNSPLHF; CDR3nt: TGCGCCAGCAGGCCTGACAGGTGGAATTCACCCCTCCACTTT
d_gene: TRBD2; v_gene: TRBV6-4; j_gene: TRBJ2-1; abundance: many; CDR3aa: CASSVSGGADNEQFF; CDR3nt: TGTGCCAGCAGTGTGAGCGGGGGGGCGGACAATGAGCAGTTCTTC
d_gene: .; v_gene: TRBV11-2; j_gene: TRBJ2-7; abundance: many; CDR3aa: CASPLTRPRITYEQYF; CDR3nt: TGTGCCAGCCCTCTAACCCGGCCCCGGATTACCTACGAGCAGTACTTC
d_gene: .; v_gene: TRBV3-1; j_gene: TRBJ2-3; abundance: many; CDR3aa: CASSQVGPGKADTQYF; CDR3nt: TGTGCCAGCAGCCAAGTTGGGCCGGGAAAGGCAGATACGCAGTATTTT
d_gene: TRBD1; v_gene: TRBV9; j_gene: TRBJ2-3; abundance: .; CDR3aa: CASSFSTGGGVADTQYF; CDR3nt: TGTGCCAGCAGCTTCTCGACAGGGGGAGGGGTGGCAGATACGCAGTATTTT
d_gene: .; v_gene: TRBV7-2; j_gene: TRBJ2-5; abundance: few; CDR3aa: CASSPGPATTQETQYF; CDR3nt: TGTGCCAGCAGCCCGGGGCCAGCAACCACACAAGAGACCCAGTACTTC
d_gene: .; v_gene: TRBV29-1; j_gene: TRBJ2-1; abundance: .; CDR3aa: CSASPGSYNEQFF; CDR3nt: TGCAGCGCTTCCCCTGGCTCCTACAATGAGCAGTTCTTC
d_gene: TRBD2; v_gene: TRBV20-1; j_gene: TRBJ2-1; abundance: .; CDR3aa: CSATGSGGESEQFF; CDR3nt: TGCAGTGCTACGGGTAGCGGGGGGGAGTCTGAGCAGTTCTTC
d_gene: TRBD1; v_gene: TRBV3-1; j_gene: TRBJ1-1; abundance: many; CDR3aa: CASSQVGQGTEAFF; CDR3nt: TGTGCCAGCAGCCAAGTGGGACAGGGCACTGAAGCTTTCTTT
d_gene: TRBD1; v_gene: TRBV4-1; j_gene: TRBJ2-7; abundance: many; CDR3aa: CASSHQTGRSYEQYF; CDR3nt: TGCGCCAGCAGCCACCAGACAGGGCGTTCCTACGAGCAGTACTTC
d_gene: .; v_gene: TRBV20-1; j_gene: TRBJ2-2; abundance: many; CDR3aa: CSAPREQGPGELFF; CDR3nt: TGCAGTGCTCCCCGGGAACAGGGACCCGGGGAGCTGTTTTTT
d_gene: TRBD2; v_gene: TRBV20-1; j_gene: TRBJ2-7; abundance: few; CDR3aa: CSAFSGDSYEQYF; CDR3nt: TGCAGTGCCTTTAGCGGGGATTCCTACGAGCAGTACTTC
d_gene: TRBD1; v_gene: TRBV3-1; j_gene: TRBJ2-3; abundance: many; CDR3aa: CASSQRSTGGIDTQYF; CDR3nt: TGTGCCAGCAGCCAACGATCTACAGGGGGAATAGATACGCAGTATTTT
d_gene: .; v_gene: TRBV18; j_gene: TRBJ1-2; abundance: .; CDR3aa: CASSPPHGLGGYTF; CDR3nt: TGTGCCAGCTCACCACCTCACGGGTTAGGTGGCTACACCTTC
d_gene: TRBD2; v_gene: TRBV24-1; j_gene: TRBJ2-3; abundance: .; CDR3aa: CATSDAGTSGGTVRGTQYF; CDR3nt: TGTGCCACCAGTGACGCCGGGACTAGCGGGGGGACTGTTCGGGGTACGCAGTATTTT
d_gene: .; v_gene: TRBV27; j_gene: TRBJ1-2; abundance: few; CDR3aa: CASSAFGGNYGYTF; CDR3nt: TGTGCCAGCAGCGCCTTCGGAGGGAACTATGGCTACACCTTC
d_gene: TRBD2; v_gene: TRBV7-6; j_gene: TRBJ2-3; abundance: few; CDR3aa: CASSLAILAGGITDTQYF; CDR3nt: TGTGCCAGCAGCTTAGCTATACTAGCGGGGGGCATTACAGATACGCAGTATTTT
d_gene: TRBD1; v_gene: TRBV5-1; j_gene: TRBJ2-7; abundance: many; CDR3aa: CASSVEGGLSSYEQYF; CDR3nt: TGCGCCAGCAGCGTAGAAGGGGGCTTGAGCTCCTACGAGCAGTACTTC